This TCR beta chain stems from a study of shared clonotypes between healthy human individuals. Looking at the study overall: The plates for each donor numbered three CD4 naive, three CD4 memory, two CD8 naive and one CD8 memory. Points from the study as a whole: Generation of non-shared clonotypes was less probable than generation of clonotypes shared by all four donors.

The germline V gene encodes CDR1 MNHEY and CDR2 SMNVEV (reference sequence). This CDR3 is 14 amino acids long. Trimming left V 4 bases short and J 2 bases short, with 12 bases between. CD45RO-negative, CCR7-selected cells formed the naive CD8 fraction, which excluded terminally differentiated effector memory CD45RA+ cells. Donors, healthy HIV-negative adults, lacked recent acute infections or vaccinations. The data were produced by immunoSEQ multiplex PCR, yet TCRdb's version contains in-frame clones alone and is incomplete. The sample has approximately 810,000 clones, 80% to 95% seen once; the top ten hold 24%. About this clone: Its antigen is unknown.

The TCR originated in a man younger than 45 in good health. The sample taken for sequencing was naive CD8+ T cells sorted from blood. The chain carries TRBV27 and TRBJ2-7, with D possibly matching TRBD1 (6 bases). CDR3 sequence: CASSSETGAYEQYF. CDR3 in DNA: TGTGCCAGCAGTTCAGAGACAGGAGCCTACGAGCAGTACTTC.